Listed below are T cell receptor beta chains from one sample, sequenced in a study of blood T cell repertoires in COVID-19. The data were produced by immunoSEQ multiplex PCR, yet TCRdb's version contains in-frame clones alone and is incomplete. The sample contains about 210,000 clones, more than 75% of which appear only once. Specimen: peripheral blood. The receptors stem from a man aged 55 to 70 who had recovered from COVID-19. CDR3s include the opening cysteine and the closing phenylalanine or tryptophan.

cdr3_aa: CASSTTSGSADTQYF
v_call: TRBV5-4
j_call: TRBJ2-3

cdr3_aa: CASSQSGTEETQYF
v_call: TRBV3-1/TRBV3-2
j_call: TRBJ2-5

cdr3_aa: CAISDSGTSGNNEQFF
v_call: TRBV10-3
j_call: TRBJ2-1

cdr3_aa: CASSPSGQLLNTEAFF
v_call: TRBV18
j_call: TRBJ1-1

cdr3_aa: CASSLPSGTGATEAFF
v_call: TRBV13
j_call: TRBJ1-1

cdr3_aa: CASSASRIAGAHNEQFF
v_call: TRBV27
j_call: TRBJ2-1

cdr3_aa: CASSLRTSWADTQYF
v_call: TRBV11-2
j_call: TRBJ2-3

cdr3_aa: CASSPQGLNSPLHF
v_call: TRBV19
j_call: TRBJ1-6

cdr3_aa: CASSRGQLSNQPQHF
v_call: TRBV5-8
j_call: TRBJ1-5

cdr3_aa: CASVNSSSGGVWVF
v_call: TRBV12-5
j_call: TRBJ1-2

cdr3_aa: CASSVGRTSGPTDTQYF
v_call: TRBV9
j_call: TRBJ2-3

cdr3_aa: CASSTGPGIQPQHF
v_call: TRBV7-2
j_call: TRBJ1-5

cdr3_aa: CASSTRDRGRTNEKLFF
v_call: TRBV6-2/TRBV6-3
j_call: TRBJ1-4

cdr3_aa: CASSLVGTGGAKTYEQYF
v_call: TRBV11-3
j_call: TRBJ2-7

cdr3_aa: CAWSAWDRSNYGYTF
v_call: TRBV30
j_call: TRBJ1-2

cdr3_aa: CSVYIRVTRKGFF
v_call: TRBV29-1
j_call: TRBJ1-1

cdr3_aa: CASSSIGQGTDTQYF
v_call: TRBV7-2
j_call: TRBJ2-3

cdr3_aa: CASSEGRLASTDTQYF
v_call: TRBV6-1
j_call: TRBJ2-3

cdr3_aa: CASSISGGQGAEAFF
v_call: TRBV19
j_call: TRBJ1-1

cdr3_aa: CASSPGGARDTQYF
v_call: TRBV7-2
j_call: TRBJ2-3

cdr3_aa: CASRTGQGIGEAFF
v_call: TRBV27
j_call: TRBJ1-1

cdr3_aa: CASSLGVVTGKSGANVLTF
v_call: TRBV5-1
j_call: TRBJ2-6